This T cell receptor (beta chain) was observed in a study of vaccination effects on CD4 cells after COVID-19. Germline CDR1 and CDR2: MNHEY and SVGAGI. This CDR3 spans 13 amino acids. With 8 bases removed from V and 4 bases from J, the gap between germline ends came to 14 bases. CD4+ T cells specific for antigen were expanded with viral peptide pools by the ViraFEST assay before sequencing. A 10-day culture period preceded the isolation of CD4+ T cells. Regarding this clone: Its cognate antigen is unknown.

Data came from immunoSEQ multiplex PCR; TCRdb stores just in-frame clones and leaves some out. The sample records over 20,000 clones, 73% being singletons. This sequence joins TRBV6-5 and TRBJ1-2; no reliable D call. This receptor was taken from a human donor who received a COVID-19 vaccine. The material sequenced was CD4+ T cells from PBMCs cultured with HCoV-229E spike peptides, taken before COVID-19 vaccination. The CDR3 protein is CASWTDKGYGYTF. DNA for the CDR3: TGTGCCAGCTGGACTGACAAAGGCTATGGCTACACCTTC.